A selection of T cell receptor beta chains follows, all from one sample in a study of cytomegalovirus exposure and HLA in healthy donors. TCRdb keeps only in-frame clones here, not all; method: immunoSEQ multiplex PCR. The top ten clones hold 1.6% of a sample with 85,000 to 120,000 clones, roughly 80% of them seen once. The sequenced material came from PBMCs. Receptor source: a man aged 45-60 years in good health and CMV-seronegative. Both conserved end residues are part of each CDR3. The order of the fields is V gene, clone size, D gene, J gene, CDR3 protein, CDR3 DNA. A D gene is named only where the DNA matches it firmly. Some rows mark clone size as missing; the rest say once, few, many or name a class of expanded clone.

V gene: TRBV18
clone size: NA
D gene: NA
J gene: TRBJ2-5
CDR3 protein: CASSPGGEGETQYF
CDR3 DNA: TGTGCCAGCTCACCAGGGGGCGAAGGAGAGACCCAGTACTTC

V gene: TRBV10-3
clone size: few
D gene: TRBD1
J gene: TRBJ1-5
CDR3 protein: CAISIGQQGDNQPQHF
CDR3 DNA: TGTGCCATCAGTATAGGACAGCAGGGGGACAATCAGCCCCAGCATTTT

V gene: TRBV5-1
clone size: NA
D gene: TRBD1
J gene: TRBJ2-1
CDR3 protein: CASSSADVPGQGKDEQFF
CDR3 DNA: TGCGCCAGCAGCTCCGCGGACGTTCCGGGACAGGGGAAGGATGAGCAGTTCTTC

V gene: TRBV5-1
clone size: NA
D gene: NA
J gene: TRBJ2-5
CDR3 protein: CASSLESRGETQYF
CDR3 DNA: TGCGCCAGCAGCTTGGAGAGCCGTGGAGAGACCCAGTACTTC

V gene: TRBV13
clone size: NA
D gene: NA
J gene: TRBJ1-1
CDR3 protein: CASSLVGSMNTEAFF
CDR3 DNA: TGTGCCAGCAGCTTAGTGGGCAGTATGAACACTGAAGCTTTCTTT

V gene: TRBV5-6
clone size: NA
D gene: TRBD1
J gene: TRBJ1-6
CDR3 protein: CASKGGNHNSPLHF
CDR3 DNA: TGTGCCAGCAAAGGGGGCAACCATAATTCACCCCTCCACTTT

V gene: TRBV20-1
clone size: NA
D gene: NA
J gene: TRBJ2-1
CDR3 protein: CSASGYNEQFF
CDR3 DNA: TGCAGTGCTAGCGGGTACAATGAGCAGTTCTTC

V gene: TRBV5-1
clone size: NA
D gene: TRBD1
J gene: TRBJ2-3
CDR3 protein: CASTVGQGTDTQYF
CDR3 DNA: TGCGCCAGCACGGTGGGACAGGGCACAGATACGCAGTATTTT

V gene: TRBV28
clone size: NA
D gene: NA
J gene: TRBJ1-1
CDR3 protein: CASSKQQIEAFF
CDR3 DNA: TGTGCCAGCAGTAAACAGCAAATAGAAGCTTTCTTT

V gene: TRBV19
clone size: NA
D gene: NA
J gene: TRBJ1-2
CDR3 protein: CASSGGTGYGYTF
CDR3 DNA: TGTGCCAGTAGTGGAGGGACGGGCTATGGCTACACCTTC

V gene: TRBV7-8
clone size: NA
D gene: TRBD1
J gene: TRBJ1-5
CDR3 protein: CASSLPGQGDQPQHF
CDR3 DNA: TGTGCCAGCAGCCTCCCGGGACAGGGTGATCAGCCCCAGCATTTT

V gene: TRBV5-4
clone size: few
D gene: NA
J gene: TRBJ1-1
CDR3 protein: CASSGRATNTEAFF
CDR3 DNA: TGTGCCAGCAGTGGGAGAGCGACTAACACTGAAGCTTTCTTT

V gene: TRBV5-1
clone size: NA
D gene: NA
J gene: TRBJ1-2
CDR3 protein: CASSPRTDYGYTF
CDR3 DNA: TGCGCCAGCAGCCCCCGGACAGACTATGGCTACACCTTC

V gene: TRBV7-3
clone size: NA
D gene: TRBD2
J gene: TRBJ2-3
CDR3 protein: CASSQSGTSGGAGTQYF
CDR3 DNA: TGTGCCAGCAGCCAAAGCGGGACTAGCGGGGGGGCCGGTACGCAGTATTTT